What follows are 14 T cell receptor beta chains derived from one specimen sequenced in a study of tumor and adjacent non-tumor tissue in lung cancer. The template was RNA from unsorted bulk tissue. Distant lung tissue was collected more than 3 cm away from the tumor edge. A modified ARM-PCR protocol with three rounds of nested PCR amplified TCRbeta. TCRdb analysed the multiplex PCR reads with MiXCR anew, one entry per CDR3 protein. Seen here are tens of thousands of distinct CDR3 sequences, less than 70% observed once, and the top ten hold 19%. Sequences were obtained from distant non-tumor lung tissue. Receptors originate from a woman between 40 and 50 years old with non-small cell lung cancer.

This clonotype counts as medium-sized. V is TRBV11-2 and J is TRBJ2-1; D is perhaps TRBD2 (6 bases). This CDR3 is built from 16 residues. V was trimmed by 5 bases and J by 4 bases, leaving 18 bases between them. CDR1 SGHAT and CDR2 FQNNGV come from the germline V gene. CDR3 bases: TGTGCCAGCAGCAAGACACTAGCTGCACTGTACAATGAGCAGTTCTTC. Translated, it gives CASSKTLAALYNEQFF.

In regard to this clonotype: The conserved closing phenylalanine or tryptophan is absent in this CDR3, likely reflecting a read error. J is TRBJ2-3 and V is TRBV11-2; no clear D gene. The CDR3 extends over 14 amino acids. Germline loops: CDR1 SGHAT, CDR2 FQNNGV. CDR3 amino acids: CVSSPLCAADTQYI. As DNA, the CDR3 is TGTGTCAGCAGCCCTCTATGCGCGGCAGATACGCAGTATATT.

Within the sample, this clonotype is medium-sized. The chain joins TRBV11-2 to TRBJ2-5; D may be TRBD1 (6 bases). Trimming cost V 5 bases and J 7 bases, with 17 bases left between them. This CDR3 has 14 amino acids. Germline CDR1 is SGHAT and CDR2 is FQNNGV. For the CDR3, the DNA is TGTGCCAGCAGCAACGACTGGGGGCAGGGGACCCAGTACTTC. Translating it yields CASSNDWGQGTQYF.

The chain employs TRBV20-1 and TRBJ1-1; possibly TRBD1 for D (5 bases). The V gene's germline CDR1 is DFQATT and CDR2 SNEGSKA (reference sequence). This CDR3 contains 11 residues. With 3 bases removed from V and 10 bases from J, the gap between germline ends came to 12 bases. In DNA, the CDR3 is TGCAGTGCTAGTGGGGGAATCGGAGCTTTCTTT. This encodes CSASGGIGAFF.

This clonotype was recorded many times. V is TRBV6-4 and J is TRBJ2-4, with a possible D match to TRBD2 (7 bases). V lost 4 bases and J 0 bases, leaving 25 bases between the germline ends. There are 20 residues in the CDR3. Germline CDR1 and CDR2: MRHNA and SNTAGT. In DNA form, the CDR3 reads TGTGCCAGCAGTGTCCAGGTCGGGGGGCTTCGTTTCCTAGCCAAAAACATTCAGTACTTC. Amino acid sequence: CASSVQVGGLRFLAKNIQYF.

In the case of this clonotype: A junction end diverges from the germline sequence, so it may reflect a read error. The genes are TRBV14 and TRBJ2-1; D is possibly TRBD1 (6 bases). This CDR3 has 16 residues. CDR1 and CDR2 (germline): SGHDN, FVKESK. CDR3 loop: CVSSQYRGRGMDEQFF. In nucleotides, the CDR3 is TGTGTCAGCAGCCAATATAGGGGGAGAGGAATGGATGAGCAGTTCTTC.

The chain links TRBV11-2 to TRBJ2-6; no clear D. V lost 4 bases and J 0 bases, leaving 10 bases between the germline ends. The CDR3 spans 16 residues. Germline CDR1 reads SGHAT; CDR2 reads FQNNGV. DNA of the CDR3: TGTGCCAGCAGCTCATCACACCTCTCTGGGGCCAACGTCCTGACTTTC. Protein: CASSSSHLSGANVLTF.

V is TRBV7-3 and J is TRBJ2-1; tentatively, D is TRBD2 (7 bases). The length of the CDR3 is 16 residues. Germline V gene sequence: CDR1 SGHTA, CDR2 FQGTGA. The germline V and J ends were trimmed by 5 bases and 6 bases, with 20 bases remaining between them. CDR3 in amino acids: CASSPVGGAVLNEQFF. In DNA, the CDR3 is TGTGCCAGCAGCCCTGTTGGGGGGGCCGTTCTCAATGAGCAGTTCTTC.

Regarding this clonotype: This may be a read error, as it is one base from a much larger clone. The chain has TRBV10-3 and TRBJ2-3; TRBD2 agrees at 8 bases. The V gene's germline CDR1 is ENHRY and CDR2 SYGVKD. This CDR3 contains 13 residues. The DNA of the CDR3 is TGTGTCATGATGCCGGGAGGGGAAGATACGCAGTATTTT. It is translated as CVMMPGGEDTQYF.

The chain recombines TRBV7-8 with TRBJ2-7; D is possibly TRBD1 (5 bases). The CDR3 runs 15 residues. Trimming shortened V by 5 bases and J by 9 bases, and 23 bases separated the two germline ends. Germline V gene sequence: CDR1 SGHVS, CDR2 FQNEAQ. DNA of the CDR3: TGTGCCAGCAGCCCACATTCGGCAGGGATTCAAGGGCAGTACTTC. Translated, it gives CASSPHSAGIQGQYF.

The J gene is TRBJ1-1, the V gene TRBV29-1; D is uncertain. This CDR3 is 12 amino acids long. Germline CDR1 SQVTM, CDR2 ANQGSEA. Deletions cut 4 bases from V and 3 bases from J, with 9 bases between. Written as DNA, the CDR3 is TGCAGCGTTGGGATGGGGTACACTGAAGCTTTCTTT. Protein: CSVGMGYTEAFF.

This clonotype is a singleton in its sample. This sequence may be a read error, since a much larger clone differs from it by one base. The chain uses TRBV20-1 and TRBJ2-3, with D perhaps TRBD1 (6 bases). The CDR3 consists of 14 residues. The germline V gene has CDR1 DFQATT and CDR2 SNEGSKA (reference sequence). The V end lost 5 bases, the J end lost 4 bases, and 16 bases lay between the germline ends. CDR3 loop: CSARRGLNADTQYF. The CDR3 nucleotides are TGCAGTGCTCGCAGGGGTCTAAACGCAGATACGCAGTATTTT.

In regard to this clonotype: In this CDR3 the conserved last residue, phenylalanine or tryptophan, is missing, so a read error is likely. This chain joins TRBV5-6 and TRBJ1-1, with D unresolved. This CDR3 has 13 residues. Germline V gives CDR1 SGHDT, CDR2 YYEEEE. The CDR3 coding sequence is TGTACCAGCAGCTTGGCGGCACCATCACAAGCTTTCTAT. Its protein is CTSSLAAPSQAFY.

Details on this clonotype: A read error is likely, as this CDR3 ends without the conserved phenylalanine or tryptophan. The limits of the CDR3 on the DNA are not certain, so only TCRdb's listed CDR3 is given. The gene calls are TRBV5-5 and TRBJ2-1; TRBD2, as called in the table, went unchecked against the DNA. The length of the CDR3 is 14 amino acids, counting both ends. Germline values: CDR1 SGHKS, CDR2 YYEKEE (reference sequence). CDR3 residues: CASSLGGLNNELFL.